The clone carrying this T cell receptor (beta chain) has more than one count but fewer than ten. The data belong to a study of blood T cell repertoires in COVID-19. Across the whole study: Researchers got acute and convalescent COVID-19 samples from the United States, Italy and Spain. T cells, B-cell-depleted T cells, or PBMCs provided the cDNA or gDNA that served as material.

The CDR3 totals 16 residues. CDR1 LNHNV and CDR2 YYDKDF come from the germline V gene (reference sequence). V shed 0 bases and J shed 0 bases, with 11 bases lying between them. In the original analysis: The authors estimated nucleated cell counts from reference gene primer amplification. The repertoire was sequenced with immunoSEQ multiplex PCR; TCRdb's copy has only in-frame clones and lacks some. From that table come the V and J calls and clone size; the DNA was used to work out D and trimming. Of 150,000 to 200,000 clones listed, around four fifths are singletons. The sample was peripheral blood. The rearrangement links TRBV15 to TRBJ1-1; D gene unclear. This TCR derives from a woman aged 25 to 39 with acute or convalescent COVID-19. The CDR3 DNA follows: TGTGCCACCAGCAGAGAGGGCAGGCTCATGAACACTGAAGCTTTCTTT. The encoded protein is CATSREGRLMNTEAFF. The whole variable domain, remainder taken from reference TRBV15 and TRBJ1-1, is DAMVIQNPRYQVTQFGKPVTLSCSQTLNHNVMYWYQQKSSQAPKLLFHYYDKDFNNEADTPDNFQSRRPNTSFCFLDIRSPGLGDTAMYLCATSREGRLMNTEAFFGQGTRLTVV.